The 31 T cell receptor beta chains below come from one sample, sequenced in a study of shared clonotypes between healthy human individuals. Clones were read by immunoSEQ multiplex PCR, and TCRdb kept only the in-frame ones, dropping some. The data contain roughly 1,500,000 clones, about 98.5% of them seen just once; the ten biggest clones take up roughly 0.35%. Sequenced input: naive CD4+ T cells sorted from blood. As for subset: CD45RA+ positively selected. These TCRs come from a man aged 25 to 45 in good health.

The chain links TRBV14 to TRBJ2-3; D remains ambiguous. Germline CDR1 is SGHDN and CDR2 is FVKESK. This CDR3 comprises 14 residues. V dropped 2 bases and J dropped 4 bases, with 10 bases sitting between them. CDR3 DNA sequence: TGTGCCAGCAGCCAAACGACGCCAGCAGATACGCAGTATTTT. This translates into CASSQTTPADTQYF.

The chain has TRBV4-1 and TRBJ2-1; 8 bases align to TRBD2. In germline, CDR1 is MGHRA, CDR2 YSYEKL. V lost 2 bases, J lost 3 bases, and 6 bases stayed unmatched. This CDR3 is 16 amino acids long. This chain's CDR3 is CASSQSASGGYNEQFF. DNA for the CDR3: TGCGCCAGCAGCCAAAGCGCGAGCGGGGGCTACAATGAGCAGTTCTTC.

CDR3 DNA sequence: TGCGCCAGCAGCCTGTACGCGGACCATTTCGAAAAACTGTTTTTT. Amino acids: CASSLYADHFEKLFF. The J gene is TRBJ1-4, the V gene TRBV5-1; no clear D. The ends were cut back, 4 bases at V and 8 bases at J, with 18 bases in the middle. The CDR3 runs to 15 residues. The germline CDR1 and CDR2 sequences are SGHRS and YFSETQ.

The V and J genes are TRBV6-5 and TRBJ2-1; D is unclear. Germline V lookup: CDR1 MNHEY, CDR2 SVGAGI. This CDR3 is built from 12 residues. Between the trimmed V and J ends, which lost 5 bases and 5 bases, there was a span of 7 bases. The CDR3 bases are TGTGCCAGCAGTCGGGTGAACAATGAGCAGTTCTTC. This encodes CASSRVNNEQFF.

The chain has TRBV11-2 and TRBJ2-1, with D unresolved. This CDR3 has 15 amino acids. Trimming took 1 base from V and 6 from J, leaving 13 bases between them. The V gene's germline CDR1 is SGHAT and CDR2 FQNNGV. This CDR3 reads CASSLVSIPGNEQFF. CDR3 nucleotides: TGTGCCAGCAGCTTAGTTTCTATCCCTGGCAATGAGCAGTTCTTC. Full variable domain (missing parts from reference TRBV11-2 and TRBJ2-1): EAGVAQSPRYKIIEKRQSVAFWCNPISGHATLYWYQQILGQGPKLLIQFQNNGVVDDSQLPKDRFSAERLKGVDSTLKIQPAKLEDSAVYLCASSLVSIPGNEQFFGPGTRLTVL.

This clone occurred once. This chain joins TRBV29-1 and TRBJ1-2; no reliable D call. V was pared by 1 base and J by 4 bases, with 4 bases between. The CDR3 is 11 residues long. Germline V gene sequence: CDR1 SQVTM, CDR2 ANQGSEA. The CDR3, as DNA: TGCAGCGTTGAAGTTCCCTATGGCTACACCTTC. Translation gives CSVEVPYGYTF. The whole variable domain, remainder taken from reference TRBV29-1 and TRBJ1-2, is SAVISQKPSRDICQRGTSLTIQCQVDSQVTMMFWYRQQPGQSLTLIATANQGSEATYESGFVIDKFPISRPNLTFSTLTVSNMSPEDSSIYLCSVEVPYGYTFGSGTRLTVV.

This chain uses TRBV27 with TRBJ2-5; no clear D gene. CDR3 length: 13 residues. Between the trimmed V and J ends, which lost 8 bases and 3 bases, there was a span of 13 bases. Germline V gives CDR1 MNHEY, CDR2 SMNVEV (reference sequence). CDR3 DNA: TGTGCCAGCCTCTCCTTACCAAAAGAGACCCAGTACTTC. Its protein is CASLSLPKETQYF.

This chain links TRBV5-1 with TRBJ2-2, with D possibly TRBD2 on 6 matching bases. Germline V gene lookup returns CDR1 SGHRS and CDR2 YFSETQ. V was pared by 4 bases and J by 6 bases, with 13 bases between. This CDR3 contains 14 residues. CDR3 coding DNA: TGCGCCAGCAGCAAGACTAGGGGTCCCGGGGAGCTGTTTTTT. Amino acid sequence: CASSKTRGPGELFF.

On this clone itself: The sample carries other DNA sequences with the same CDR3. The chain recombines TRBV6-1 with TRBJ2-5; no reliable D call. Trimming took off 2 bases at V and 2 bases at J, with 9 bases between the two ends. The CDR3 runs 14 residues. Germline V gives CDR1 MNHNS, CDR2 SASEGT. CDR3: CASSEPGLQETQYF. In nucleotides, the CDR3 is TGTGCCAGCAGTGAACCCGGATTACAAGAGACCCAGTACTTC.

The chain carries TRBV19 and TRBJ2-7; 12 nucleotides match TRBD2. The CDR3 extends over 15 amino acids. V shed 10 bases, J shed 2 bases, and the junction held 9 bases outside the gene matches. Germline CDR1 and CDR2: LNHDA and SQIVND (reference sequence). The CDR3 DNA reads TGTGCCACCACTCAGACTAGCGGGAGAGCCTACGAGCAGTACTTC. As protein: CATTQTSGRAYEQYF.

This chain's CDR3 is CASSLAGDGELFF. The CDR3 nucleotides are TGTGCCAGCAGCTTGGCGGGGGACGGGGAGCTGTTTTTT. This rearrangement joins TRBV5-4 to TRBJ2-2; TRBD2 might be the D (6 bases). Germline CDR1 reads SGHNT; CDR2 reads YYREEE (reference sequence). This CDR3 spans 13 amino acids. V lost 0 bases, J lost 7 bases, and 7 bases lay in between.

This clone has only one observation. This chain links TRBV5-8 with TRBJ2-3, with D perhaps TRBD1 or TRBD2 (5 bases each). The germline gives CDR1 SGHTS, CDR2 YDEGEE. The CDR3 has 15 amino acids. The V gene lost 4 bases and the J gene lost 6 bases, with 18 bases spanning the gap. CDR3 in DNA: TGTGCCAGCAGCCGGATTGGGACCACGACGGATACGCAGTATTTT. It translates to CASSRIGTTTDTQYF.

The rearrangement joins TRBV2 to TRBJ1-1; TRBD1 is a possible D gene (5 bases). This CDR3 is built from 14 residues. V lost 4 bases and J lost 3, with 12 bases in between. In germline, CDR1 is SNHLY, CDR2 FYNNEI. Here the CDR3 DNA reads TGTGCCAGCAGTGTAACAAGGGGCGACACTGAAGCTTTCTTT. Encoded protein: CASSVTRGDTEAFF.

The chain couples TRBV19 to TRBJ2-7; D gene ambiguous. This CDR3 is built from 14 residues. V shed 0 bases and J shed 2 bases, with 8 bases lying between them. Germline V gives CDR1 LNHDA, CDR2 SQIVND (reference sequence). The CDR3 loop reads CASSIDPFTYEQYF. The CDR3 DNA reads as TGTGCCAGTAGTATAGATCCCTTCACCTACGAGCAGTACTTC.

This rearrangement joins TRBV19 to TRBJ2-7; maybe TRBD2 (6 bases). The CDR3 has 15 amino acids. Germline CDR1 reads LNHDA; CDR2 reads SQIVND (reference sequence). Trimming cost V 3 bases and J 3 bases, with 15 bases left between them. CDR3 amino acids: CASSMSGGTGYEQYF. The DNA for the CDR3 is TGTGCCAGTAGTATGTCTGGCGGGACTGGCTACGAGCAGTACTTC.

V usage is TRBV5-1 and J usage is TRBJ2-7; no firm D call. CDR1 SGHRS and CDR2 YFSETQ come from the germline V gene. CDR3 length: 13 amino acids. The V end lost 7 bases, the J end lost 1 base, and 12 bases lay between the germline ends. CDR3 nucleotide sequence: TGCGCCAGCGGAAGGGCCAGATCCTACGAGCAGTACTTC. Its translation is CASGRARSYEQYF.

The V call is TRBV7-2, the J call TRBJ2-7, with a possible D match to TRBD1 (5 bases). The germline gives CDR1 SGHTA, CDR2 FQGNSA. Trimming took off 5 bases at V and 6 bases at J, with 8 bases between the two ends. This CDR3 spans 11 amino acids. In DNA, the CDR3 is TGTGCCAGCAGCCCCAGGGTCGAGCAGTACTTC. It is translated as CASSPRVEQYF.

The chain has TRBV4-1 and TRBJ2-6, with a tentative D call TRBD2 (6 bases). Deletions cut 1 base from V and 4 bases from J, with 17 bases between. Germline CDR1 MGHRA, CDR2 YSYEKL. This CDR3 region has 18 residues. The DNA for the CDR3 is TGCGCCAGCAGCCAAGCATGGTTCGGAGGGTACGGGGCCAACGTCCTGACTTTC. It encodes CASSQAWFGGYGANVLTF.

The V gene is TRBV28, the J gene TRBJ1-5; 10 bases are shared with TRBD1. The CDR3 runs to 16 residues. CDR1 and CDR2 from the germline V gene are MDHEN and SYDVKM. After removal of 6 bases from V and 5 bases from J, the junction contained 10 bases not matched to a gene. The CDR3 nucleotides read TGTGCCAGCAGACATCCGGGACAGGGGAGGTATCAGCCCCAGCATTTT. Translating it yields CASRHPGQGRYQPQHF.

The CDR3 region is CASRPIGAWAGYTF. Here the CDR3 DNA reads TGTGCCAGCAGGCCAATAGGGGCATGGGCGGGCTACACCTTC. This chain joins TRBV28 and TRBJ1-2; tentatively, D is TRBD1 (5 bases). This CDR3 region has 14 residues. V lost 6 bases, J lost 8 bases, and 19 bases lay in between. The V gene's germline CDR1 is MDHEN and CDR2 SYDVKM.

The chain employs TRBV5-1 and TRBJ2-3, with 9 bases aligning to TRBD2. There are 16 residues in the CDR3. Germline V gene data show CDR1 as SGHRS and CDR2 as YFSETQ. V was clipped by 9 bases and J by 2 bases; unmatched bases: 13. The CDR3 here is CATRVRPSGNTDTQYF. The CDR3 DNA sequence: TGCGCCACCCGGGTCAGGCCTAGCGGGAACACAGATACGCAGTATTTT.

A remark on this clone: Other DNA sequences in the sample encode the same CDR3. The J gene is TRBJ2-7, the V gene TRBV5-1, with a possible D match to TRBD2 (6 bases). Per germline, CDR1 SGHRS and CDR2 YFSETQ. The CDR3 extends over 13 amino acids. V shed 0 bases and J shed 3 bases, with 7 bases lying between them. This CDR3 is CASSLGAGYEQYF. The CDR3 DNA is TGCGCCAGCAGCTTGGGAGCGGGCTACGAGCAGTACTTC.

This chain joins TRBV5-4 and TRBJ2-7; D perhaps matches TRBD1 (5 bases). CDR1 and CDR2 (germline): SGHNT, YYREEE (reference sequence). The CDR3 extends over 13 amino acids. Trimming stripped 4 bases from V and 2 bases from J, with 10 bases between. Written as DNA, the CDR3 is TGTGCCAGCAGCGTCGACAGCCCCTACGAGCAGTACTTC. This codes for CASSVDSPYEQYF.

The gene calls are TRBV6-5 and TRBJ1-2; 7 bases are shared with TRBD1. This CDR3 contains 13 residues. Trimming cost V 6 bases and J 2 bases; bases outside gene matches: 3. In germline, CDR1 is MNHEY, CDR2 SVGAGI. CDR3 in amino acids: CASRPGQNYGYTF. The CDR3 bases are TGTGCCAGCAGGCCGGGACAGAACTATGGCTACACCTTC.

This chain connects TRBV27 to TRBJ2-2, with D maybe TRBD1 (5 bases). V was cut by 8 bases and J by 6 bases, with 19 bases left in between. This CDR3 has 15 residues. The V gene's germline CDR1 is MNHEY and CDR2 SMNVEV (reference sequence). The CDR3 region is CASAHITQGPGELFF. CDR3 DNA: TGTGCCAGCGCCCACATAACTCAGGGCCCCGGGGAGCTGTTTTTT.

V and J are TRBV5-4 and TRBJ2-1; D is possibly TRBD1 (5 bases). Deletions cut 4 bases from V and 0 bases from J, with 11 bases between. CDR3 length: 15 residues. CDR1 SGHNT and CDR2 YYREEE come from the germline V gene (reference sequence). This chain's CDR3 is CASSDGASSYNEQFF. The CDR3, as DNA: TGTGCCAGCAGCGATGGGGCGAGCTCCTACAATGAGCAGTTCTTC.

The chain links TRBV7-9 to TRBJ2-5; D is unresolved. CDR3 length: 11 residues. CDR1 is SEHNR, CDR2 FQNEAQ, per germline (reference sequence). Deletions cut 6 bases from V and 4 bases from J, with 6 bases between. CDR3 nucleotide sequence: TGTGCCAGCAGACCAGTAGAGACCCAGTACTTC. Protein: CASRPVETQYF.

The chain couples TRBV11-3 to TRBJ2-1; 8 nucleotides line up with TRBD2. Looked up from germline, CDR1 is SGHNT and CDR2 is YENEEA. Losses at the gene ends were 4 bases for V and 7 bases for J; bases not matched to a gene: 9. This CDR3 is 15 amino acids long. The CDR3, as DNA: TGTGCCAGCAGCTATCGCTCGGGACTAGTAAATGAGCAGTTCTTC. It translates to CASSYRSGLVNEQFF.

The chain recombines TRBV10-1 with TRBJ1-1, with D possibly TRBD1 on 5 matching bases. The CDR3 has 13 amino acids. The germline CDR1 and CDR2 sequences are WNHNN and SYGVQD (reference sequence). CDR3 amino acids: CSMPRGKNTEAFF. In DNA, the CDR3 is TGCTCGATGCCGCGGGGGAAGAACACTGAAGCTTTCTTT.

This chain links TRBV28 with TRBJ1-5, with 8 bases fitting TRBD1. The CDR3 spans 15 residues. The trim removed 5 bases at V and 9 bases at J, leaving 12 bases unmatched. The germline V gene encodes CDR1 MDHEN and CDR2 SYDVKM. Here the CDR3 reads CASSRPGQGERPQHF. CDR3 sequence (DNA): TGTGCCAGCAGTCGACCCGGACAGGGCGAAAGGCCCCAGCATTTT. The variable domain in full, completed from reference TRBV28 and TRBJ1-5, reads DVKVTQSSRYLVKRTGEKVFLECVQDMDHENMFWYRQDPGLGLRLIYFSYDVKMKEKGDIPEGYSVSREKKERFSLILESASTNQTSMYLCASSRPGQGERPQHFGDGTRLSIL.

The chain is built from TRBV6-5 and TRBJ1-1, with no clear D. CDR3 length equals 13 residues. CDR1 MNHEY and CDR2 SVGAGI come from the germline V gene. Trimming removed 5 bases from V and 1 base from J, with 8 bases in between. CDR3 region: CASSPSGNTEAFF. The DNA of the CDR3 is TGTGCCAGCAGTCCCAGCGGGAACACTGAAGCTTTCTTT.